This T cell receptor beta chain was profiled in a study of T cell responses to AZD1222 COVID-19 vaccine. TCRdb's copy holds only in-frame clones and misses some; the assay was immunoSEQ multiplex PCR. The profile shows approximately 150,000 clones, around 94% of them singletons. The length of the CDR3 is 15 residues. Germline values: CDR1 SNHLY, CDR2 FYNNEI. With 8 bases clipped from V and 4 bases from J, the junction kept 10 bases outside the gene matches. Specimen: peripheral blood, collected on day 0 of AZD1222 vaccination. V and J are TRBV2 and TRBJ2-2, with 7 nucleotides matching TRBD2. This clonotype was sampled from an adult in good health. CDR3 residues: CASLEGAGSTGELFF. CDR3 DNA: TGTGCCAGCCTCGAGGGAGCGGGAAGCACCGGGGAGCTGTTTTTT.